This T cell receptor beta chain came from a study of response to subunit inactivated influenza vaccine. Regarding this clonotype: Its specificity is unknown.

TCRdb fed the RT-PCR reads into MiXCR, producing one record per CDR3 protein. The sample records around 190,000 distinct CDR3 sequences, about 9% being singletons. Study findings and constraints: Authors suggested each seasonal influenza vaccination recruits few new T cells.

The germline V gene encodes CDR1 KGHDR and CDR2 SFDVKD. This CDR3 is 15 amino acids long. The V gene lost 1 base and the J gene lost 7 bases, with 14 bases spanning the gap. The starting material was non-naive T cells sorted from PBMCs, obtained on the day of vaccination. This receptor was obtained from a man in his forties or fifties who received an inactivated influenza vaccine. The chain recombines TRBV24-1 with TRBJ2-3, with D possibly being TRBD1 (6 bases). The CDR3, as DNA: TGTGCCACCAGTGATTTAAGGGGGAGTGGGAATACGCAGTATTTT. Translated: CATSDLRGSGNTQYF.